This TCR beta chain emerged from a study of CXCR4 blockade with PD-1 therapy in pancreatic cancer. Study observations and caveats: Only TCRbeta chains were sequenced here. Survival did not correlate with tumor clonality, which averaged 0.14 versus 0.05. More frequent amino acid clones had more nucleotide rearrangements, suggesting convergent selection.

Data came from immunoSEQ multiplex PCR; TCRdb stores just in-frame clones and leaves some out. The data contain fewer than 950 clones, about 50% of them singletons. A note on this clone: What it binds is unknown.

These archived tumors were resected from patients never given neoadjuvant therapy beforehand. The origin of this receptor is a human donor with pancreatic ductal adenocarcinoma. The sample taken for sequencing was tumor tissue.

The DNA of the CDR3 is TGTGCCAGCACCAGCGGTTCCTTCTCCTACAATGAGCAGTTCTTC. Translated, it gives CASTSGSFSYNEQFF. The chain is built from TRBV28 and TRBJ2-1, with D maybe TRBD2 (5 bases). The CDR3 is 15 residues long. The germline gives CDR1 MDHEN, CDR2 SYDVKM. V shed 7 bases and J shed 0 bases, with 13 bases lying between them.